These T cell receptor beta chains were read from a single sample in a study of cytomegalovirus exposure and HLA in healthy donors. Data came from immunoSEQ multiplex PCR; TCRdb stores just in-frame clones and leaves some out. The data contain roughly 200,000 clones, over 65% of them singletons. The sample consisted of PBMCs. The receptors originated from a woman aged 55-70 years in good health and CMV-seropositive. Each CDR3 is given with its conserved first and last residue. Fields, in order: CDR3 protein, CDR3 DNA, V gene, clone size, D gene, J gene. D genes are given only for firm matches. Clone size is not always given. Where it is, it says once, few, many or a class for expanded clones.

CDR3aa: CASSLEASGYEQYF; CDR3nt: TGTGCCAGCAGCCTCGAGGCTAGCGGCTACGAGCAGTACTTC; v_gene: TRBV6-5; abundance: -; d_gene: TRBD2; j_gene: TRBJ2-7
CDR3aa: CASKEQNQETQYF; CDR3nt: TGTGCCAGCAAGGAACAGAACCAAGAGACCCAGTACTTC; v_gene: TRBV7-7; abundance: -; d_gene: -; j_gene: TRBJ2-5
CDR3aa: CASSLAAGGSSGYEQYF; CDR3nt: TGTGCCAGCAGCTTAGCGGCGGGCGGGAGTTCAGGCTACGAGCAGTACTTC; v_gene: TRBV7-2; abundance: -; d_gene: TRBD2; j_gene: TRBJ2-7
CDR3aa: CASSDSYRFKTQYF; CDR3nt: TGTGCCAGCAGTGATTCTTACCGGTTCAAGACCCAGTACTTC; v_gene: TRBV6-1; abundance: -; d_gene: -; j_gene: TRBJ2-5
CDR3aa: CASAAGGLGGNTIYF; CDR3nt: TGTGCTAGTGCCGCAGGAGGGTTGGGTGGAAACACCATATATTTT; v_gene: TRBV12-5; abundance: -; d_gene: -; j_gene: TRBJ1-3
CDR3aa: CASSSNTGIPVTGELFF; CDR3nt: TGTGCCAGCAGCTCGAACACAGGGATCCCTGTCACCGGGGAGCTGTTTTTT; v_gene: TRBV7-3; abundance: -; d_gene: -; j_gene: TRBJ2-2
CDR3aa: CASSLSFRGANTGELFF; CDR3nt: TGTGCCAGCAGTTTATCGTTCAGGGGCGCGAACACCGGGGAGCTGTTTTTT; v_gene: TRBV27; abundance: -; d_gene: -; j_gene: TRBJ2-2
CDR3aa: CASSSRPQGGTDTQYF; CDR3nt: TGTGCCAGCAGCTCCCGGCCACAGGGGGGCACAGATACGCAGTATTTT; v_gene: TRBV5-5; abundance: once; d_gene: TRBD1; j_gene: TRBJ2-3
CDR3aa: CASSLGIHGGVFF; CDR3nt: TGTGCCAGCAGTTTAGGAATCCATGGGGGCGTTTTCTTT; v_gene: TRBV28; abundance: -; d_gene: -; j_gene: TRBJ1-1
CDR3aa: CASSHASGSTDTQYF; CDR3nt: TGCGCCAGCAGCCACGCTAGCGGGAGTACAGATACGCAGTATTTT; v_gene: TRBV5-1; abundance: -; d_gene: TRBD2; j_gene: TRBJ2-3
CDR3aa: CATMGHASYEQYF; CDR3nt: TGTGCCACCATGGGACACGCCTCCTACGAGCAGTACTTC; v_gene: TRBV7-9; abundance: -; d_gene: -; j_gene: TRBJ2-7
CDR3aa: CASSSPRTGGNQPQHF; CDR3nt: TGTGCCAGCAGTTCCCCTCGGACAGGGGGCAATCAGCCCCAGCATTTT; v_gene: TRBV28; abundance: -; d_gene: TRBD1; j_gene: TRBJ1-5
CDR3aa: CASSLGQINQPQHF; CDR3nt: TGCGCCAGCAGCTTGGGGCAGATCAATCAGCCCCAGCATTTT; v_gene: TRBV5-1; abundance: -; d_gene: -; j_gene: TRBJ1-5
CDR3aa: CASSLTGTGWSGANVLTF; CDR3nt: TGTGCCAGCAGTCTGACCGGGACAGGTTGGTCTGGGGCCAACGTCCTGACTTTC; v_gene: TRBV27; abundance: -; d_gene: TRBD1; j_gene: TRBJ2-6
CDR3aa: CASSLTPTGKETQYF; CDR3nt: TGTGCCAGCAGCTTGACACCCACTGGTAAAGAGACCCAGTACTTC; v_gene: TRBV7-9; abundance: -; d_gene: -; j_gene: TRBJ2-5
CDR3aa: CASLGLAGSNEQFF; CDR3nt: TGTGCCAGCCTGGGACTAGCGGGAAGCAATGAGCAGTTCTTC; v_gene: TRBV6-1; abundance: -; d_gene: TRBD2; j_gene: TRBJ2-1
CDR3aa: CAISDGGAGYGYTF; CDR3nt: TGTGCCATCAGTGACGGGGGAGCTGGCTATGGCTACACCTTC; v_gene: TRBV10-3; abundance: -; d_gene: -; j_gene: TRBJ1-2
CDR3aa: CAITTSPTYEQYF; CDR3nt: TGTGCCATCACTACTAGCCCAACCTACGAGCAGTACTTC; v_gene: TRBV10-3; abundance: once; d_gene: -; j_gene: TRBJ2-7
CDR3aa: CASSLNQGINGYTF; CDR3nt: TGTGCCAGCAGCTTGAACCAGGGTATTAATGGCTACACCTTC; v_gene: TRBV7-2; abundance: -; d_gene: -; j_gene: TRBJ1-2
CDR3aa: CASSEATSARSGNTIYF; CDR3nt: TGTGCCAGCAGTGAGGCAACATCTGCACGATCTGGAAACACCATATATTTT; v_gene: TRBV25-1; abundance: -; d_gene: -; j_gene: TRBJ1-3
CDR3aa: CVQRGAGDNEQFF; CDR3nt: TGTGTCCAGCGGGGGGCCGGTGACAATGAGCAGTTCTTC; v_gene: TRBV19; abundance: -; d_gene: TRBD2; j_gene: TRBJ2-1
CDR3aa: CASSADRGSNQPQHF; CDR3nt: TGTGCCAGCAGTGCCGACAGGGGGTCCAATCAGCCCCAGCATTTT; v_gene: TRBV27; abundance: -; d_gene: TRBD1; j_gene: TRBJ1-5
CDR3aa: CASSSPRAGTTYEQYF; CDR3nt: TGCGCCAGCAGCTCCCCTAGGGCGGGGACTACCTACGAGCAGTACTTC; v_gene: TRBV5-1; abundance: -; d_gene: TRBD2; j_gene: TRBJ2-7
CDR3aa: CASWRGSRNTIYF; CDR3nt: TGTGCCAGCTGGCGGGGCTCCAGAAACACCATATATTTT; v_gene: TRBV6-5; abundance: -; d_gene: -; j_gene: TRBJ1-3
CDR3aa: CATQVAGSTDTQYF; CDR3nt: TGTGCCACGCAGGTAGCGGGTAGCACAGATACGCAGTATTTT; v_gene: TRBV19; abundance: few; d_gene: TRBD2; j_gene: TRBJ2-3
CDR3aa: CASSLLAGGGRTEQFF; CDR3nt: TGCGCCAGCAGCTTACTAGCGGGAGGAGGTAGAACTGAGCAGTTCTTC; v_gene: TRBV5-1; abundance: -; d_gene: TRBD2; j_gene: TRBJ2-1
CDR3aa: CASSLNRANTGELFF; CDR3nt: TGTGCCAGCAGCTTAAACAGGGCGAACACCGGGGAGCTGTTTTTT; v_gene: TRBV11-1; abundance: -; d_gene: -; j_gene: TRBJ2-2
CDR3aa: CAISQVAGYQETQYF; CDR3nt: TGTGCCATCAGTCAAGTAGCGGGGTACCAAGAGACCCAGTACTTC; v_gene: TRBV10-3; abundance: -; d_gene: TRBD2; j_gene: TRBJ2-5
CDR3aa: CASSINRDATQPQHF; CDR3nt: TGTGCCAGCAGTATCAACAGGGATGCCACTCAGCCCCAGCATTTT; v_gene: TRBV27; abundance: once; d_gene: -; j_gene: TRBJ1-5
CDR3aa: CASSLPPGQGNQPQHF; CDR3nt: TGTGCCAGCAGTTTACCCCCGGGACAGGGGAATCAGCCCCAGCATTTT; v_gene: TRBV28; abundance: -; d_gene: TRBD1; j_gene: TRBJ1-5
CDR3aa: CASSIGQGNTDTQYF; CDR3nt: TGCGCCAGCAGCATCGGACAGGGGAACACAGATACGCAGTATTTT; v_gene: TRBV5-1; abundance: -; d_gene: TRBD1; j_gene: TRBJ2-3
CDR3aa: CASPWVETDYTEAFF; CDR3nt: TGTGCCAGCCCTTGGGTCGAGACAGACTACACTGAAGCTTTCTTT; v_gene: TRBV27; abundance: few; d_gene: -; j_gene: TRBJ1-1
CDR3aa: CASSLGRGRFTEAFF; CDR3nt: TGTGCCAGCAGCCTGGGCAGGGGGCGCTTCACTGAAGCTTTCTTT; v_gene: TRBV7-9; abundance: -; d_gene: TRBD1; j_gene: TRBJ1-1
CDR3aa: CASSVDRGGGEKLFF; CDR3nt: TGTGCCAGCAGCGTAGATCGAGGGGGCGGAGAAAAACTGTTTTTT; v_gene: TRBV9; abundance: -; d_gene: TRBD1; j_gene: TRBJ1-4
CDR3aa: CASSPPGWGRSTDTQYF; CDR3nt: TGTGCCAGCTCACCCCCGGGCTGGGGGCGATCCACAGATACGCAGTATTTT; v_gene: TRBV18; abundance: -; d_gene: -; j_gene: TRBJ2-3
CDR3aa: CASSLDPGGGAVETQYF; CDR3nt: TGTGCCAGCAGCTTAGATCCCGGCGGGGGGGCTGTGGAGACCCAGTACTTC; v_gene: TRBV7-2; abundance: -; d_gene: TRBD2; j_gene: TRBJ2-5
CDR3aa: CASSPGQAANYGYTF; CDR3nt: TGTGCCAGCTCACCAGGACAGGCAGCTAACTATGGCTACACCTTC; v_gene: TRBV18; abundance: -; d_gene: TRBD1; j_gene: TRBJ1-2
CDR3aa: CASSLAVAGVGWTGELFF; CDR3nt: TGTGCCAGCAGCTTAGCCGTAGCGGGAGTGGGATGGACCGGGGAGCTGTTTTTT; v_gene: TRBV7-8; abundance: -; d_gene: TRBD2; j_gene: TRBJ2-2
CDR3aa: CASSEARLAFF; CDR3nt: TGTGCCAGCAGTGAAGCTCGACTAGCGTTCTTC; v_gene: TRBV6-1; abundance: -; d_gene: TRBD2; j_gene: TRBJ2-1